Listed below are T cell receptor beta chains from one sample, sequenced in a study of somatic reversion in DOCK8 deficiency. One entry per CDR3 protein results from TCRdb running MiXCR on the multiplex PCR reads. The sample records roughly 430 distinct CDR3 sequences, 20% being singletons. Sequencing input: peripheral blood. Receptors originate from a human donor with DOCK8 deficiency. Each CDR3 is given with its conserved first and last residue. The D gene is left open where the match is weak. Expanded clones get a size class; other rows say once, few or many, or leave the size out.

D gene	clone size	J gene	V gene	CDR3 DNA	CDR3 protein
.	medium-sized	TRBJ2-2	TRBV12-3/TRBV12-4	TGTGCCAGCCACTCAACCCCAGGGGCCACCATTTACACCGGGGAGCTGTTTTTT	CASHSTPGATIYTGELFF
.	.	TRBJ2-1	TRBV13	TGTGCCAGCAGCTTAAGAATAGGGACAGAGCAGTTCTTC	CASSLRIGTEQFF
.	few	TRBJ1-4	TRBV5-1	TGCGCCAGCAGCCACGATGATCGGGGGCGGGATGAAAAACTGTTTTTT	CASSHDDRGRDEKLFF
.	.	TRBJ2-5	TRBV27	TGTGCCAGCAGTCCACAGGGTCCATGGCGTGAGACCCAGTACTTC	CASSPQGPWRETQYF
TRBD1	medium-sized	TRBJ2-6	TRBV28	TGTGCCATACAGGGGGCTGGGGCCAACGTCCTGACTTTC	CAIQGAGANVLTF
TRBD1	medium-sized	TRBJ1-2	TRBV19	TGTGCCAGTAGTTTATTTTGGACAGGGAAGGACTATGGCTACACCTTC	CASSLFWTGKDYGYTF
.	few	TRBJ2-1	TRBV6-2/TRBV6-3	TGTGCCAGCAGTTACGGTCTCAGCTCCTACAATGAGCAGTTCTTC	CASSYGLSSYNEQFF
.	large	TRBJ2-5	TRBV11-2	TGTGCCAGCAGCGAAACAGGGACCCAAGAGACCCAGTACTTC	CASSETGTQETQYF
.	few	TRBJ2-3	TRBV12-3/TRBV12-4	TGTGCCAGCAGTTTAAAGCTTCTGATGGGGAACACAGATACGCAGTATTTT	CASSLKLLMGNTDTQYF
.	.	TRBJ2-1	TRBV19	TGTGCCAGTAGTATTGGTGGGAATTACTACAATGAGCAGTTCTTC	CASSIGGNYYNEQFF
TRBD2	large	TRBJ2-3	TRBV10-3	TGTGCCATCAGTGAGTGGAAGTCTAGCGGGAGGGCCCCCGTTGACATCACAGATACGCAGTATTTT	CAISEWKSSGRAPVDITDTQYF
TRBD1	large	TRBJ1-1	TRBV12-3/TRBV12-4	TGTGCCAGCAGTTCGGGACAGGGGTACACTGAAGCTTTCTTT	CASSSGQGYTEAFF
.	large	TRBJ1-4	TRBV5-1	TGCGCCAGCAGCTATTCTCGGAGGGACGTCACTAATGAAAAACTGTTTTTT	CASSYSRRDVTNEKLFF
TRBD2	.	TRBJ2-1	TRBV20-1	TGCAGTGCTAATAGCGGGCAGAGCTCCTACAATGAGCAGTTCTTC	CSANSGQSSYNEQFF